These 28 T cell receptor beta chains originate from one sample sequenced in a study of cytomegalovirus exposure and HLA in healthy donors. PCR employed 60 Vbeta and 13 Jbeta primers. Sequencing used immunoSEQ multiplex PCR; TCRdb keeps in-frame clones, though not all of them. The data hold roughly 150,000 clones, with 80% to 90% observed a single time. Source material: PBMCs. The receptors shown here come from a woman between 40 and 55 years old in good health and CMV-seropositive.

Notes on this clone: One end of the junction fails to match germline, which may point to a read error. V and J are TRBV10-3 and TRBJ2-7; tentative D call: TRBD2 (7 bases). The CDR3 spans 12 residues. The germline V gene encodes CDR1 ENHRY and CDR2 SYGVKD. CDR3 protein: CAISARGDTENF. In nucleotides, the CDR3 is TGTGCCATCAGTGCTCGGGGGGACACCGAGAACTTC.

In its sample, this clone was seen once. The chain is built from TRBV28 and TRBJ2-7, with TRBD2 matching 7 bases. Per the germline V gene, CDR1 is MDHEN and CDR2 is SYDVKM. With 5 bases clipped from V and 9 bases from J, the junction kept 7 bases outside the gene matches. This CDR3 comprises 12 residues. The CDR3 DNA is TGTGCCAGCAGTCCGGGCGGGGGTCGGCAGTACTTC. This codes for CASSPGGGRQYF. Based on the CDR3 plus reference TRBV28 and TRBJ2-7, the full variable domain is DVKVTQSSRYLVKRTGEKVFLECVQDMDHENMFWYRQDPGLGLRLIYFSYDVKMKEKGDIPEGYSVSREKKERFSLILESASTNQTSMYLCASSPGGGRQYFGPGTRLTVT.

CDR3 sequence (DNA): TGTGCCATCCGGACTAGCGGCTACAATGAGCAGTTCTTC. The encoded protein is CAIRTSGYNEQFF. The rearrangement uses TRBV2 and TRBJ2-1; 10 nucleotides line up with TRBD2. V gave up 10 bases and J gave up 3 bases; unmatched junction bases: 3. The germline gives CDR1 SNHLY, CDR2 FYNNEI. The CDR3 runs 13 residues.

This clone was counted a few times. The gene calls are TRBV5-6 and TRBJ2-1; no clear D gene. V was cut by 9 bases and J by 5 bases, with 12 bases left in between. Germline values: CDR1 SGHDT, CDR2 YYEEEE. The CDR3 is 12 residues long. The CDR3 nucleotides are TGTGCCACCCTCGGCGAGGACAATGAGCAGTTCTTC. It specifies CATLGEDNEQFF.

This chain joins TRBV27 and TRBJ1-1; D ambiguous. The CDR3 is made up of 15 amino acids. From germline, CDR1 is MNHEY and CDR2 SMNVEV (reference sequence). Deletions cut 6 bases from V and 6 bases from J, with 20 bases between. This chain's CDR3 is CASRPGWQLYAEAFF. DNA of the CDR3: TGTGCCAGCAGGCCCGGGTGGCAGCTCTACGCTGAAGCTTTCTTT.

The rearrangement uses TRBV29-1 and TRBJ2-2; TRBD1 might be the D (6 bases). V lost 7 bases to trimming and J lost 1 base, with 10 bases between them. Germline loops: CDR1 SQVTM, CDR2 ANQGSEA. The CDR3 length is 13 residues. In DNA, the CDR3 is TGCAGCGCTAAGACAGGGAACACCGGGGAGCTGTTTTTT. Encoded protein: CSAKTGNTGELFF.

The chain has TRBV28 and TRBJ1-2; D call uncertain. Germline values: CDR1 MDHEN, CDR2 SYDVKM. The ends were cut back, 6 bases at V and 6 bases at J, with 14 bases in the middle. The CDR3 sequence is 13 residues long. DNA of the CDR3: TGTGCCAGCAGGGAAGGGAGACGAGATGGCTACACCTTC. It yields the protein CASREGRRDGYTF.

CDR3 in amino acids: CASKAGANYGYTF. The CDR3 DNA is TGTGCCAGCAAGGCAGGCGCGAACTATGGCTACACCTTC. This chain connects TRBV27 to TRBJ1-2; unclear D gene. The CDR3 length is 13 residues. Germline V lookup: CDR1 MNHEY, CDR2 SMNVEV (reference sequence). Trimming shortened V by 7 bases and J by 2 bases, and 11 bases separated the two germline ends.

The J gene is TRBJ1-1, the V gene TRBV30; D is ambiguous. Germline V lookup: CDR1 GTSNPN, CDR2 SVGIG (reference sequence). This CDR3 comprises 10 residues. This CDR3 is CALLNTEAFF. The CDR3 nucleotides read TGTGCACTCCTGAACACTGAAGCTTTCTTT.

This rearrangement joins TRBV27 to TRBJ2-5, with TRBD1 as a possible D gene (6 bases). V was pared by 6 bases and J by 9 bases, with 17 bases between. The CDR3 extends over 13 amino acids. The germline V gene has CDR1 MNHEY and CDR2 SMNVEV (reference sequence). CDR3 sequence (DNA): TGTGCCAGCAGCCCTACAGGGTGGGCGGCCCAGTACTTC. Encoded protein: CASSPTGWAAQYF.

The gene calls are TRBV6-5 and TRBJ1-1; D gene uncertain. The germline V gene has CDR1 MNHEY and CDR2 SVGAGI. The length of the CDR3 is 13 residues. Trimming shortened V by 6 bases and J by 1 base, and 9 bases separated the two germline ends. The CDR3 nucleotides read TGTGCCAGCAGCCGTAGTAAGAACACTGAAGCTTTCTTT. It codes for CASSRSKNTEAFF.

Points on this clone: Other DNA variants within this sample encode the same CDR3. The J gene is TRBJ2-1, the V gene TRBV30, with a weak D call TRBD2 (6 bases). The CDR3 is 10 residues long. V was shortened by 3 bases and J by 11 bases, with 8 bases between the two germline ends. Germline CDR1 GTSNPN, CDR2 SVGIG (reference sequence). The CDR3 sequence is CAWRGGKQFF. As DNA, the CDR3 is TGTGCCTGGAGAGGAGGGAAGCAGTTCTTC.

The CDR3 protein is CASSYADRQGDGYTF. Here the CDR3 DNA reads TGTGCCAGCAGTTACGCGGATCGACAGGGTGATGGCTACACCTTC. The chain is built from TRBV6-6 and TRBJ1-2; 7 bases align to TRBD1. V shed 2 bases, J shed 6 bases, and the junction held 9 bases outside the gene matches. Germline V lookup: CDR1 MNHNY, CDR2 SVGAGI (reference sequence). The CDR3 covers 15 residues.

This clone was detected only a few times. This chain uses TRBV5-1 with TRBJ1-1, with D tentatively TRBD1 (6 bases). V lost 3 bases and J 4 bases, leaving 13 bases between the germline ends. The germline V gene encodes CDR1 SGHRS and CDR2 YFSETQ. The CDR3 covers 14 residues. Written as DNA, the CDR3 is TGCGCCAGCAGCTCCAGGGGTACTAGCACTGAAGCTTTCTTT. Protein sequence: CASSSRGTSTEAFF.

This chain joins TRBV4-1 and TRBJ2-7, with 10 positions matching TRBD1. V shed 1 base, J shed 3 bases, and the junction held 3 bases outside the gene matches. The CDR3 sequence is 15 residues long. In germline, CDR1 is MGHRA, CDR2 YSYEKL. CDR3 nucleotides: TGCGCCAGCAGCCAAGGGGACAGGGGAGGCTACGAGCAGTACTTC. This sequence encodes CASSQGDRGGYEQYF.

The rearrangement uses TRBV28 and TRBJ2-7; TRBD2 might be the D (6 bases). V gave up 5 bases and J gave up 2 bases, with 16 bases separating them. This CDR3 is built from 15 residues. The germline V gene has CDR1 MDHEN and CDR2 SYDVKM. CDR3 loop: CASSRLGGPTYEQYF. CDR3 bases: TGTGCCAGCAGTCGCCTGGGGGGACCCACCTACGAGCAGTACTTC. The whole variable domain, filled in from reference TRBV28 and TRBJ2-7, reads DVKVTQSSRYLVKRTGEKVFLECVQDMDHENMFWYRQDPGLGLRLIYFSYDVKMKEKGDIPEGYSVSREKKERFSLILESASTNQTSMYLCASSRLGGPTYEQYFGPGTRLTVT.

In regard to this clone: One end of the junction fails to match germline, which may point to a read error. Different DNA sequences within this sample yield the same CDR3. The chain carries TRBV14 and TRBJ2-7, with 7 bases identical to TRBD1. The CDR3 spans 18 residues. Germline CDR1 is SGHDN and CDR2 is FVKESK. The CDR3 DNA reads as TGTGCCAGCAGTCAAGATCTCAATCGACAGGGCAAAACGCGCGAGCAGTACTTC. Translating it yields CASSQDLNRQGKTREQYF.

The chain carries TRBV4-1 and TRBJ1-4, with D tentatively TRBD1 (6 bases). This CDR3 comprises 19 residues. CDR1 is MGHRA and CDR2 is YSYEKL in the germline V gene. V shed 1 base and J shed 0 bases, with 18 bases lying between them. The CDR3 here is CASSQVQAGVGATNEKLFF. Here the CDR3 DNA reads TGCGCCAGCAGCCAAGTGCAGGCAGGGGTGGGAGCAACTAATGAAAAACTGTTTTTT.

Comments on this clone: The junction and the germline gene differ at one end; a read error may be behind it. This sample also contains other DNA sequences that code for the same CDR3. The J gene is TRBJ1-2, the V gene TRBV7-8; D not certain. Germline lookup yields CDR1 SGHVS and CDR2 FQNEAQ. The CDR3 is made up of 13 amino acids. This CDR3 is CASSSTRSYGYTF. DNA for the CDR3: TGCGCCAGCAGCTCAACACGCTCCTATGGCTACACCTTC.

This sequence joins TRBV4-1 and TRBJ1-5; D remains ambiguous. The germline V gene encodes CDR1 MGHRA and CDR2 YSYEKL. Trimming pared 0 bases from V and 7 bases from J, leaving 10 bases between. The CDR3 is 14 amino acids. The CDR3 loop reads CASSQDRGWQPQHF. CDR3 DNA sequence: TGCGCCAGCAGCCAAGATCGGGGTTGGCAGCCCCAGCATTTT.

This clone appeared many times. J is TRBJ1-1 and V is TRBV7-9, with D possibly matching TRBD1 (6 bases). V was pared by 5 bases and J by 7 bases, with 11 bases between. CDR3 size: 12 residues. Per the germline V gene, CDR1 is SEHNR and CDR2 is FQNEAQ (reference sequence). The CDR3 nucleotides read TGTGCCAGCAGCCGGACAGAAATTGAAGCTTTCTTT. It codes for CASSRTEIEAFF.

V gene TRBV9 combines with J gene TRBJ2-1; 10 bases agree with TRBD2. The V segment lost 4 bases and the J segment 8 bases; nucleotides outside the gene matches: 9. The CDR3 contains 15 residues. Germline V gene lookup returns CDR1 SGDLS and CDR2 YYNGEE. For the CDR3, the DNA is TGTGCCAGCAGCTCAACTAGCGGGGTTGGGGATGAGCAGTTCTTC. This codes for CASSSTSGVGDEQFF.

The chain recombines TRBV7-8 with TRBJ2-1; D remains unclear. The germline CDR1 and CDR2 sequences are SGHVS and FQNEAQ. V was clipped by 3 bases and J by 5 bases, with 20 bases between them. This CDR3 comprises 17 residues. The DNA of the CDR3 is TGTGCCAGCAGCTTTTCTAGGATACGCGGCAAGGACAATGAGCAGTTCTTC. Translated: CASSFSRIRGKDNEQFF. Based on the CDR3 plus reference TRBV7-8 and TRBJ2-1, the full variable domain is GAGVSQSPRYKVAKRGQDVALRCDPISGHVSLFWYQQALGQGPEFLTYFQNEAQLDKSGLPSDRFFAERPEGSVSTLKIQRTQQEDSAVYLCASSFSRIRGKDNEQFFGPGTRLTVL.

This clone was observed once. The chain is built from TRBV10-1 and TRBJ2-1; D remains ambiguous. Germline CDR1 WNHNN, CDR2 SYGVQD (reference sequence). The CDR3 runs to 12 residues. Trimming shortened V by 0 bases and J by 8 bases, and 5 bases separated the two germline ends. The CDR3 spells CASSESPDEQFF. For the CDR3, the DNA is TGCGCCAGCAGTGAGTCGCCGGATGAGCAGTTCTTC.

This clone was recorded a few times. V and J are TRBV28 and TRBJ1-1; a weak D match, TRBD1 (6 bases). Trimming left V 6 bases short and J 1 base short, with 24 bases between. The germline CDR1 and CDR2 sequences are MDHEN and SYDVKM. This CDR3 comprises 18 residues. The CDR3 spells CASSLPLRTAVKNTEAFF. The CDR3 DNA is TGTGCCAGCAGCCTCCCTCTACGGACAGCCGTCAAGAACACTGAAGCTTTCTTT.

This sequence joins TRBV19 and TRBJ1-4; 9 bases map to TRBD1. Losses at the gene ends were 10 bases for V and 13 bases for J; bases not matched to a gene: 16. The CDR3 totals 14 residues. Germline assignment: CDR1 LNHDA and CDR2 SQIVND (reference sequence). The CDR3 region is CATSSWTGASGLFF. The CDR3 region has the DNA TGTGCCACCAGTTCCTGGACAGGGGCATCCGGACTGTTTTTT.

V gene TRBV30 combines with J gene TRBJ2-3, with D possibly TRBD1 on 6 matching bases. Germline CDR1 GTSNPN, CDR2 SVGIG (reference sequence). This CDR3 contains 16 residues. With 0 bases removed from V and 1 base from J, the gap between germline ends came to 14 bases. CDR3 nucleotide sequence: TGTGCCTGGAGTGTATTGGCTCGGACAGGCACAGATACGCAGTATTTT. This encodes CAWSVLARTGTDTQYF. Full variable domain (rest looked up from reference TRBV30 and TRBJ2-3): SQTIHQWPATLVQPVGSPLSLECTVEGTSNPNLYWYRQAAGRGLQLLFYSVGIGQISSEVPQNLSASRPQDRQFILSSKKLLLSDSGFYLCAWSVLARTGTDTQYFGPGTRLTVL.

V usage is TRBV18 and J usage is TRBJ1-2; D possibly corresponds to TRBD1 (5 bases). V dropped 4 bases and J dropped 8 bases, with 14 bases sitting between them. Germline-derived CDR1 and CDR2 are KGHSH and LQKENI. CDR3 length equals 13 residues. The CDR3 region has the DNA TGTGCCAGCTCACAGGAACAGGTGGACGGCTACACCTTC. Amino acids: CASSQEQVDGYTF.